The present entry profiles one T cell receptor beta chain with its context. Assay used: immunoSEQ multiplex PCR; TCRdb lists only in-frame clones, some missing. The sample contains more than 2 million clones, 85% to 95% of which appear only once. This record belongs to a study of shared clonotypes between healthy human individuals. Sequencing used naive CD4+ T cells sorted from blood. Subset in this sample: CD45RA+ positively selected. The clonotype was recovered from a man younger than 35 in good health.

The CDR3 DNA follows: TGTGCCAGCAGGGGGGCCAATGAGCAGTTCTTC. Protein: CASRGANEQFF. This rearrangement joins TRBV2 to TRBJ2-1, with a possible D match to TRBD1 (6 bases). The germline gives CDR1 SNHLY, CDR2 FYNNEI. With 6 bases removed from V and 6 bases from J, the gap between germline ends came to 6 bases. This CDR3 is built from 11 residues.